This section outlines one TCR beta chain sequence together with its context. The antigen is not known. The sample comes from a study of T cells in localized non-small cell lung cancer. Points from the study as a whole: A higher density of T cells in blood coincided with extended overall survival. Heterogeneity cannot be ruled out, as sequencing used one tumor region only. Appearances in adjacent lung were noted for a median approximately 58 of the top 100 tumor clones. Uninvolved adjacent lung, not tumor, had the highest T cell clonality.

Some clones are missing from TCRdb's copy, which holds only in-frame ones; the method was immunoSEQ multiplex PCR. This table has about 78,000 clones, just under 85% appearing once. V was cut by 5 bases and J by 8 bases, with 24 bases left in between. CDR3 length: 16 amino acids. Germline V gives CDR1 SGHTA, CDR2 FQGNSA. Sample: peripheral blood, taken before any cancer treatment. V and J are TRBV7-2 and TRBJ1-2, with D unclear. This receptor was taken from a man between 40 and 70 years old with stage I lung adenocarcinoma. CDR3 region: CASSLPLWQQVIGYTF. The DNA for the CDR3 is TGTGCCAGCAGCCTACCTCTCTGGCAGCAGGTCATCGGCTACACCTTC.